Listed below are T cell receptor beta chains from one sample, sequenced in a study of control samples from healthy donors and cancer patients. Sequencing used immunoSEQ multiplex PCR; TCRdb keeps in-frame clones, though not all of them. The table shows roughly 90,000 clones, with approximately 95% occurring only once. Sequencing input: blood. These receptor sequences come from a woman in her thirties in good health. The CDR3 runs from the conserved cysteine through the conserved F or W. A D gene is named only where the DNA matches it firmly. Size values are once, few and many counts, or a class for expanded clones, and some rows have none.

D gene: .
V gene: TRBV3-1/TRBV3-2
J gene: TRBJ2-1
clone size: .
CDR3 DNA: TGTGCCAGCACGGAGAATACTCTTTCCAATGAGCAGTTCTTC
CDR3 protein: CASTENTLSNEQFF

D gene: .
V gene: TRBV6-5
J gene: TRBJ2-6
clone size: .
CDR3 DNA: TGTGCCAGCAGTCTACAGGGTGCTGGGGCCAACGTCCTGACTTTC
CDR3 protein: CASSLQGAGANVLTF

D gene: TRBD1
V gene: TRBV19
J gene: TRBJ2-7
clone size: .
CDR3 DNA: TGTGCCAGTAGTGCGGACAGACAGGGCTACGAGCAGTACTTC
CDR3 protein: CASSADRQGYEQYF

D gene: .
V gene: TRBV6-5
J gene: TRBJ1-2
clone size: .
CDR3 DNA: TGTGCCAGCAGTTACAAGGATTACTTTTATGGCTACACCTTC
CDR3 protein: CASSYKDYFYGYTF

D gene: .
V gene: TRBV10-1
J gene: TRBJ2-3
clone size: .
CDR3 DNA: TGCGCCAGCAGTTCCTTATCCACAGATACGCAGTATTTT
CDR3 protein: CASSSLSTDTQYF

D gene: .
V gene: TRBV7-6
J gene: TRBJ2-5
clone size: .
CDR3 DNA: TGTGCCAGCAGCTTACGGGAGTGGGAGACCCAGTACTTC
CDR3 protein: CASSLREWETQYF

D gene: .
V gene: TRBV24-1
J gene: TRBJ1-4
clone size: .
CDR3 DNA: TGTGCCACCAGCGGGCCGCATAATGAAAAACTGTTTTTT
CDR3 protein: CATSGPHNEKLFF

D gene: .
V gene: TRBV7-9
J gene: TRBJ2-7
clone size: .
CDR3 DNA: TGTGCCAGTTCATATTTAGGTACCGAGCAGTACTTC
CDR3 protein: CASSYLGTEQYF

D gene: .
V gene: TRBV28
J gene: TRBJ2-7
clone size: .
CDR3 DNA: TGTGCCAGCAGCTTAGGGGTAGAGCGGGAGCAGTACTTC
CDR3 protein: CASSLGVEREQYF

D gene: .
V gene: TRBV15
J gene: TRBJ2-7
clone size: .
CDR3 DNA: TGTGCCACCAGCAGTCGGCAACAGGCGGGGTACGAGCAGTACTTC
CDR3 protein: CATSSRQQAGYEQYF

D gene: .
V gene: TRBV27
J gene: TRBJ2-1
clone size: .
CDR3 DNA: TGTGCCAGCAGTTCGGCTAGGAATGAGCAGTTCTTC
CDR3 protein: CASSSARNEQFF

D gene: .
V gene: TRBV10-3
J gene: TRBJ1-1
clone size: .
CDR3 DNA: TGTGCCATCAGTGAGTCAAACATTCGGGGGACTGAAGCTTTCTTT
CDR3 protein: CAISESNIRGTEAFF

D gene: TRBD1
V gene: TRBV2
J gene: TRBJ2-5
clone size: .
CDR3 DNA: TGTGCCAGCAGAGGACAGGGTCTGGGGGAGACCCAGTACTTC
CDR3 protein: CASRGQGLGETQYF

D gene: .
V gene: TRBV2
J gene: TRBJ1-2
clone size: .
CDR3 DNA: TGTGCCAGCAGTGACCGCAGGAGACTCAACTATGGCTACACCTTC
CDR3 protein: CASSDRRRLNYGYTF

D gene: .
V gene: TRBV12-3/TRBV12-4
J gene: TRBJ2-2
clone size: many
CDR3 DNA: TGTGCCAGCAGGAACACCGGGGAGCTGTTTTTT
CDR3 protein: CASRNTGELFF

D gene: .
V gene: TRBV28
J gene: TRBJ2-7
clone size: .
CDR3 DNA: TGTGCCAGCAGTTTAAAGGTTTCCTACGAGCAGTACTTC
CDR3 protein: CASSLKVSYEQYF

D gene: .
V gene: TRBV7-9
J gene: TRBJ1-2
clone size: once
CDR3 DNA: TGTGCCAGCAGCTTTCGAAGTCGAGAGGGCTACACCTTC
CDR3 protein: CASSFRSREGYTF

D gene: .
V gene: TRBV4-1
J gene: TRBJ2-1
clone size: .
CDR3 DNA: TGCGCCAGCAGCCAAGAAGGTGAGCAGTTCTTC
CDR3 protein: CASSQEGEQFF

D gene: .
V gene: TRBV11-3
J gene: TRBJ2-5
clone size: .
CDR3 DNA: TGTGCCAGCAGCTTAGATGCAGGGCAGCAAGAGACCCAGTACTTC
CDR3 protein: CASSLDAGQQETQYF

D gene: TRBD1
V gene: TRBV19
J gene: TRBJ1-1
clone size: .
CDR3 DNA: TGTGCCAGTAGCAGGGGGCGCCAGGTGCCCAACACTGAAGCTTTCTTT
CDR3 protein: CASSRGRQVPNTEAFF

D gene: TRBD1
V gene: TRBV13
J gene: TRBJ2-7
clone size: .
CDR3 DNA: TGTGCCAGCAGCTTGGGACAGGGGCTCTACGAGCAGTACTTC
CDR3 protein: CASSLGQGLYEQYF

D gene: TRBD1
V gene: TRBV6-5
J gene: TRBJ1-4
clone size: .
CDR3 DNA: TGTGCCAGCAGTACCCGGACAGGGATAAGGGAAAAACTGTTTTTT
CDR3 protein: CASSTRTGIREKLFF

D gene: .
V gene: TRBV4-1
J gene: TRBJ1-4
clone size: .
CDR3 DNA: TGCGCCAGCAGCCAAGATCTCAGGGAAAGTGAAAAACTGTTTTTT
CDR3 protein: CASSQDLRESEKLFF

D gene: TRBD1
V gene: TRBV19
J gene: TRBJ2-6
clone size: .
CDR3 DNA: TGTGCCAGTCAGGGGGCATCTGGGGCCAACGTCCTGACTTTC
CDR3 protein: CASQGASGANVLTF